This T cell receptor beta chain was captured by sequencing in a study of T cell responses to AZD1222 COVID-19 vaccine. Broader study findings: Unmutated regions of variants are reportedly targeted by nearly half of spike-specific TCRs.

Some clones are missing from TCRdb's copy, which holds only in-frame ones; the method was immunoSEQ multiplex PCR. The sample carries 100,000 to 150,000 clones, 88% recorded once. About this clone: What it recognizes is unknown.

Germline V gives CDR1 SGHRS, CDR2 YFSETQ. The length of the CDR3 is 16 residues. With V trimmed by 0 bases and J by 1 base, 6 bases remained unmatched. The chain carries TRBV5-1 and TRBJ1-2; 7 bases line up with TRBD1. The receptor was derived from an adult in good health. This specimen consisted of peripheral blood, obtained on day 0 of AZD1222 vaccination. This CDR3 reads CASSLAQSGGNYGYTF. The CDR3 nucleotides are TGCGCCAGCAGCTTGGCCCAGTCAGGGGGTAACTATGGCTACACCTTC.